This T cell receptor (beta chain) was captured by sequencing in a study of T-cell memory formation after mild COVID-19. Study background: TCR clusters showed largely donor specificity. Study-wide results and caveats: Mainly in CM and EM were contracting CD4+ clones; CD8+ were in EMRA.

About this clonotype itself: Its antigen is undetermined.

Germline loops: CDR1 MNHEY, CDR2 SVGAGI. Between the trimmed V and J ends, which lost 2 bases and 5 bases, there was a span of 12 bases. This CDR3 comprises 14 residues. TCR alpha and TCR beta cDNA libraries with sample barcodes and UMIs came from 5'RACE using constant-segment primers. TCRdb fed the 5' RACE reads into MiXCR, producing one record per CDR3 protein. The sample has some 320,000 distinct CDR3 sequences; about 15% are singletons. The sample taken for sequencing was PBMCs or a T cell subset sorted from them (not recorded which). This rearrangement joins TRBV6-5 to TRBJ1-2, with a weak D call TRBD1 (5 bases). This TCR was recovered from a man younger than 35 who had mild COVID-19 (a few samples of this study predate the infection). Cell type and time point are not known. The CDR3 is CASSYTVTGYGYTF. CDR3 coding DNA: TGTGCCAGCAGTTACACAGTTACAGGTTATGGCTACACCTTC.